These T cell receptor beta chains were read from a single sample in a study of blood T cells in healthy people across ages. A single record per CDR3 protein comes from TCRdb applying MiXCR to the 5' RACE reads. The table has about 570,000 distinct CDR3 sequences, 27% seen once. Sequences were obtained from blood. These receptor sequences come from a woman aged 70-85 years in good health. The CDR3 runs from the conserved cysteine through the conserved F or W. Fields, in order: CDR3 length, V gene, J gene, D gene, clone size, CDR3 DNA, CDR3 protein. A D gene is named only where the DNA matches it firmly. Size is omitted from some rows. Given values are once, few, many or a class for expanded clones.

cdr3_length: 12; v_call: TRBV20-1; j_call: TRBJ2-7; d_call: -; clone_size: -; cdr3_nt: TGCAGTGCCGGAGGCACCCGTGGCGAGCAGTACTTC; cdr3_aa: CSAGGTRGEQYF
cdr3_length: 14; v_call: TRBV9; j_call: TRBJ2-3; d_call: -; clone_size: -; cdr3_nt: TGTGCCAGCAGCACCCGACTAGTCGCGGATACGCAGTATTTT; cdr3_aa: CASSTRLVADTQYF
cdr3_length: 12; v_call: TRBV27; j_call: TRBJ1-5; d_call: -; clone_size: few; cdr3_nt: TGTGCCAGCAGTCCCCGGGGTCAGTCCCAGCATTTT; cdr3_aa: CASSPRGQSQHF
cdr3_length: 19; v_call: TRBV12-3/TRBV12-4; j_call: TRBJ1-3; d_call: TRBD1; clone_size: many; cdr3_nt: TGTGCCAGCAGTCACACCGGACAGGGGGCCAGTCGCTCTGGAAACACCATATATTTT; cdr3_aa: CASSHTGQGASRSGNTIYF
cdr3_length: 17; v_call: TRBV4-3; j_call: TRBJ2-1; d_call: TRBD2; clone_size: many; cdr3_nt: TGCGCCAGCAGCCAAGCGATCCTAGCGGGGGGTGGTAATGAGCAGTTCTTC; cdr3_aa: CASSQAILAGGGNEQFF
cdr3_length: 14; v_call: TRBV6-2/TRBV6-3; j_call: TRBJ2-7; d_call: -; clone_size: -; cdr3_nt: TGTGCCAGCAGTCTCTCGGGACCTCTCTACGAGCAGTACTTC; cdr3_aa: CASSLSGPLYEQYF
cdr3_length: 15; v_call: TRBV5-1; j_call: TRBJ1-2; d_call: -; clone_size: few; cdr3_nt: TGCGCCAGCAGCCTGGATCCGGGTTCTCGGCTCGGCTACACCTTC; cdr3_aa: CASSLDPGSRLGYTF
cdr3_length: 16; v_call: TRBV6-2/TRBV6-3; j_call: TRBJ2-5; d_call: -; clone_size: few; cdr3_nt: TGTGCCAGCACCTCCTCCGGGAAAATATACCAAGAGACCCAGTACTTC; cdr3_aa: CASTSSGKIYQETQYF
cdr3_length: 14; v_call: TRBV5-1; j_call: TRBJ2-5; d_call: -; clone_size: -; cdr3_nt: TGCGCCAGCAGCCCTCAAAGCCCACAAGAGACCCAGTACTTC; cdr3_aa: CASSPQSPQETQYF
cdr3_length: 14; v_call: TRBV12-3/TRBV12-4; j_call: TRBJ2-4; d_call: -; clone_size: -; cdr3_nt: TGTGCCAGCAGTTTCTCCGACGCCAAAAACATTCAGTACTTC; cdr3_aa: CASSFSDAKNIQYF
cdr3_length: 18; v_call: TRBV5-3; j_call: TRBJ2-7; d_call: -; clone_size: -; cdr3_nt: TGTGCCAGAAGCTTCGTACGGGACTCTCGTGGGACAGATTACGAGCAGTACTTC; cdr3_aa: CARSFVRDSRGTDYEQYF
cdr3_length: 14; v_call: TRBV27; j_call: TRBJ2-5; d_call: -; clone_size: many; cdr3_nt: TGTGCCAGCAGTTTGGGGTTTACCGGGGAGACCCAGTACTTC; cdr3_aa: CASSLGFTGETQYF
cdr3_length: 14; v_call: TRBV7-2; j_call: TRBJ1-2; d_call: -; clone_size: -; cdr3_nt: TGTGCCAGCAACAGACCGGACAGCTCATATGGCTACACCTTC; cdr3_aa: CASNRPDSSYGYTF
cdr3_length: 12; v_call: TRBV20-1; j_call: TRBJ2-1; d_call: -; clone_size: -; cdr3_nt: TGCAGTGCTTATCCGGGTATCGATGAGCAGTTCTTC; cdr3_aa: CSAYPGIDEQFF
cdr3_length: 13; v_call: TRBV4-1; j_call: TRBJ2-1; d_call: -; clone_size: -; cdr3_nt: TGCGCCAGCAGCCAAGATGTTCCGCGGGAGCAGTTCTTC; cdr3_aa: CASSQDVPREQFF
cdr3_length: 15; v_call: TRBV5-1; j_call: TRBJ2-2; d_call: -; clone_size: -; cdr3_nt: TGCGCCAGCAGCTTGGGGACCACGAACACCGGGGAGCTGTTTTTT; cdr3_aa: CASSLGTTNTGELFF
cdr3_length: 14; v_call: TRBV29-1; j_call: TRBJ2-1; d_call: TRBD2; clone_size: -; cdr3_nt: TGCAGCGTGATACGACTAGCGGAATACAATGAGCAGTTCTTC; cdr3_aa: CSVIRLAEYNEQFF
cdr3_length: 14; v_call: TRBV5-1; j_call: TRBJ1-2; d_call: -; clone_size: -; cdr3_nt: TGCGCCAGCAGATCGGATGGGGTTGTCTATGGCTACACCTTC; cdr3_aa: CASRSDGVVYGYTF
cdr3_length: 17; v_call: TRBV20-1; j_call: TRBJ2-4; d_call: TRBD2; clone_size: -; cdr3_nt: TGCAGTGCTAGAGATTGGCTAGCGGGGTCGGCCAAAAACATTCAGTACTTC; cdr3_aa: CSARDWLAGSAKNIQYF
cdr3_length: 15; v_call: TRBV11-2; j_call: TRBJ1-4; d_call: -; clone_size: few; cdr3_nt: TGTGCCAGCAGCTTAGGAATGGGGGGTCGGGTAAAACTGTTTTTT; cdr3_aa: CASSLGMGGRVKLFF
cdr3_length: 13; v_call: TRBV15; j_call: TRBJ2-7; d_call: -; clone_size: many; cdr3_nt: TGTGCCACCAGCAGAGCCGGGGTTTACGAGCAGTACTTC; cdr3_aa: CATSRAGVYEQYF
cdr3_length: 15; v_call: TRBV7-6; j_call: TRBJ2-7; d_call: -; clone_size: -; cdr3_nt: TGTGCCTGCAGCGCACAGGGGACTTTTGGTAGCGAGCAGTACTTC; cdr3_aa: CACSAQGTFGSEQYF
cdr3_length: 14; v_call: TRBV20-1; j_call: TRBJ2-6; d_call: -; clone_size: -; cdr3_nt: TGCAGTGCCCTACGGACCTCTGGGGCCAACGTCCTGACTTTC; cdr3_aa: CSALRTSGANVLTF
cdr3_length: 15; v_call: TRBV7-9; j_call: TRBJ2-3; d_call: -; clone_size: -; cdr3_nt: TGTGCCACCACCACTTGGGGGAGACAGACAGATACGCAGTATTTT; cdr3_aa: CATTTWGRQTDTQYF
cdr3_length: 15; v_call: TRBV12-3/TRBV12-4; j_call: TRBJ1-1; d_call: -; clone_size: few; cdr3_nt: TGTGCCAGCAGTCCGGGATCTAACATGAACACTGAAGCTTTCTTT; cdr3_aa: CASSPGSNMNTEAFF
cdr3_length: 15; v_call: TRBV27; j_call: TRBJ2-2; d_call: TRBD2; clone_size: many; cdr3_nt: TGTGCCAGCAGTTTTGGGGGGGCGAACACCGGGGAGCTGTTTTTT; cdr3_aa: CASSFGGANTGELFF
cdr3_length: 19; v_call: TRBV7-2; j_call: TRBJ2-3; d_call: TRBD2; clone_size: -; cdr3_nt: TGTGCCAGCAGCCAACTCTGGGCGGGGGGTACATCAAACACAGATACGCAGTATTTT; cdr3_aa: CASSQLWAGGTSNTDTQYF
cdr3_length: 15; v_call: TRBV7-8; j_call: TRBJ2-5; d_call: TRBD2; clone_size: few; cdr3_nt: TGTGCCAGCAGCTCTGGACTAGCGGGGCGGGAGACCCAGTACTTC; cdr3_aa: CASSSGLAGRETQYF
cdr3_length: 14; v_call: TRBV7-9; j_call: TRBJ1-1; d_call: -; clone_size: few; cdr3_nt: TGTGCCAGCAGCTCCCGCCGGGTGAACACTGAAGCTTTCTTT; cdr3_aa: CASSSRRVNTEAFF
cdr3_length: 15; v_call: TRBV7-2; j_call: TRBJ2-7; d_call: -; clone_size: few; cdr3_nt: TGTGCCAGCAGCTTAGTCGTGACAGCCCCCTACGAGCAGTACTTC; cdr3_aa: CASSLVVTAPYEQYF
cdr3_length: 14; v_call: TRBV27; j_call: TRBJ2-4; d_call: TRBD1; clone_size: -; cdr3_nt: TGTGCCAGCGTGGACAGGGGATACAAAAACATTCAGTACTTC; cdr3_aa: CASVDRGYKNIQYF
cdr3_length: 15; v_call: TRBV7-8; j_call: TRBJ1-2; d_call: -; clone_size: -; cdr3_nt: TGTGCCAGCAGCTTAGACATTGGGGGCTTCTATGGCTACACCTTC; cdr3_aa: CASSLDIGGFYGYTF
cdr3_length: 14; v_call: TRBV6-1; j_call: TRBJ2-5; d_call: TRBD1; clone_size: few; cdr3_nt: TGTGCCAGCAGAGCCGGGACAGCCCAAGAGACCCAGTACTTC; cdr3_aa: CASRAGTAQETQYF
cdr3_length: 12; v_call: TRBV21-1; j_call: TRBJ1-5; d_call: -; clone_size: -; cdr3_nt: TGTGCCGGCAGCGCCGGAAGGCCGCCCCAGCATTTT; cdr3_aa: CAGSAGRPPQHF
cdr3_length: 15; v_call: TRBV4-1; j_call: TRBJ2-2; d_call: -; clone_size: few; cdr3_nt: TGCGCCAGCAGCCAAGTGGGTAGCCGATCCGGGGAGCTGTTTTTT; cdr3_aa: CASSQVGSRSGELFF
cdr3_length: 14; v_call: TRBV12-3/TRBV12-4; j_call: TRBJ2-5; d_call: -; clone_size: many; cdr3_nt: TGTGCCAGCAGTTTACGTGTAGGAGGAGAGACCCAGTACTTC; cdr3_aa: CASSLRVGGETQYF
cdr3_length: 15; v_call: TRBV7-2; j_call: TRBJ2-2; d_call: -; clone_size: many; cdr3_nt: TGTGCCAGCACCCATTCGGGGTCTCGCACCGGGGAGCTGTTTTTT; cdr3_aa: CASTHSGSRTGELFF
cdr3_length: 15; v_call: TRBV3-1; j_call: TRBJ1-2; d_call: TRBD1; clone_size: few; cdr3_nt: TGTGCCAGCAGCCTGACCGCGGGACAGGGCGGGGGCTACACCTTC; cdr3_aa: CASSLTAGQGGGYTF
cdr3_length: 14; v_call: TRBV5-1; j_call: TRBJ2-7; d_call: TRBD1; clone_size: -; cdr3_nt: TGCGCCAGCAGCTTGGGTGACAGGGGGTACGAGCAGTACTTC; cdr3_aa: CASSLGDRGYEQYF
cdr3_length: 13; v_call: TRBV29-1; j_call: TRBJ2-5; d_call: -; clone_size: -; cdr3_nt: TGCAGCGCAAGCAGGGGTGTTGGAGAGACCCAGTACTTC; cdr3_aa: CSASRGVGETQYF
cdr3_length: 12; v_call: TRBV12-3/TRBV12-4; j_call: TRBJ1-2; d_call: -; clone_size: many; cdr3_nt: TGTGCCAGCAGTTTTCAGGACTATGGCTACACCTTC; cdr3_aa: CASSFQDYGYTF
cdr3_length: 18; v_call: TRBV9; j_call: TRBJ2-5; d_call: TRBD2; clone_size: -; cdr3_nt: TGTGCCAGCAGCGTAGCGAGTACAGCGGGGGGCTACCAAGAGATCCAGTACTTC; cdr3_aa: CASSVASTAGGYQEIQYF
cdr3_length: 16; v_call: TRBV10-3; j_call: TRBJ2-6; d_call: -; clone_size: few; cdr3_nt: TGTGCCATCAGTGATCCCGTTAGCTCTGGGGCCAACGTCCTGACTTTC; cdr3_aa: CAISDPVSSGANVLTF
cdr3_length: 13; v_call: TRBV20-1; j_call: TRBJ1-2; d_call: TRBD1; clone_size: few; cdr3_nt: TGCAGTGCTAGCCCATACAGGGGGTATGGCTACACCTTC; cdr3_aa: CSASPYRGYGYTF